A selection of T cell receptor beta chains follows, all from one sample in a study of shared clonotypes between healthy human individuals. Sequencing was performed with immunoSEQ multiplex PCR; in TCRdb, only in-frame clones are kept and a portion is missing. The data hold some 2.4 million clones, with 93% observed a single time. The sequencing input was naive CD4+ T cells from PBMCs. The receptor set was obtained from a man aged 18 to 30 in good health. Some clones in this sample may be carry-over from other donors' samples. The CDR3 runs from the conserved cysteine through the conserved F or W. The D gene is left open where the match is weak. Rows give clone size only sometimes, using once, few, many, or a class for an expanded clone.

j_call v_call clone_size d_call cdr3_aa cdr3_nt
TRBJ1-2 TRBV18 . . CASSRQGLNYGYTF TGTGCCAGCTCCCGCCAGGGGTTGAACTATGGCTACACCTTC
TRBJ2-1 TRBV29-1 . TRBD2 CSVGQPGLVVNEQFF TGCAGCGTCGGACAGCCGGGACTAGTTGTAAATGAGCAGTTCTTC
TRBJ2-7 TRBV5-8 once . CASSPQRTSGLYEQYF TGTGCCAGCAGCCCCCAGCGTACGTCAGGGTTATACGAGCAGTACTTC
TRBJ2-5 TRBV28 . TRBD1 CASSRTGRRETQYF TGTGCCAGCAGCCGGACAGGGCGGAGGGAGACCCAGTACTTC
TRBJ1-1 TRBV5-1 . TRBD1 CASSITGDTEAFF TGCGCCAGCAGCATAACAGGGGACACTGAAGCTTTCTTT
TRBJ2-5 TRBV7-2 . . CASSLGGFQETQYF TGTGCCAGCAGCTTGGGTGGGTTTCAAGAGACCCAGTACTTC
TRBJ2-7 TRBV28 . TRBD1 CASRKGALGYEQYF TGTGCCAGCAGAAAGGGGGCGCTGGGGTACGAGCAGTACTTC
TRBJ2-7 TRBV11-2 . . CASSLVFGARVYEQYF TGTGCCAGCAGCTTAGTTTTTGGGGCTAGGGTCTACGAGCAGTACTTC
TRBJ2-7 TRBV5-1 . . CASTGGIGTGTYEQYF TGCGCCAGCACTGGTGGCATCGGGACGGGAACCTACGAGCAGTACTTC
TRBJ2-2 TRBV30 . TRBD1 CAWRGQGNTGELFF TGTGCCTGGAGGGGACAGGGGAACACCGGGGAGCTGTTTTTT
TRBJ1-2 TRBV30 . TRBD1 CACRDSNYGYTF TGTGCCTGCCGGGACAGCAACTATGGCTACACCTTC
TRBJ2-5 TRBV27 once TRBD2 CASPSGRNLETQYF TGTGCCAGCCCTAGCGGGAGGAACTTAGAGACCCAGTACTTC
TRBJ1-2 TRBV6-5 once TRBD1 CASSSRTGGNYGYTF TGTGCCAGCAGTAGCAGGACAGGCGGTAACTATGGCTACACCTTC
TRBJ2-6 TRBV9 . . CASSARGDSGANVLTF TGTGCCAGCAGCGCCAGGGGAGACTCTGGGGCCAACGTCCTGACTTTC
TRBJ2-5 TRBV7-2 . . CASSPRETQYF TGTGCCAGCAGCCCTAGAGAGACCCAGTACTTC
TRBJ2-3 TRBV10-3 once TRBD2 CAITAGGPDTQYF TGTGCCATCACGGCGGGAGGGCCAGATACGCAGTATTTT
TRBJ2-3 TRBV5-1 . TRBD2 CASSLVTLAGTAQYF TGCGCCAGCAGCTTGGTGACATTAGCGGGAACGGCGCAGTATTTT